This T cell receptor (beta chain) comes out of a study of CD8 T cells in Susac syndrome. CDR3 length: 15 residues. Germline values: CDR1 MNHEY, CDR2 SMNVEV (reference sequence). While CD8+ and CD4+ T cells were isolated negatively, TEMRA cells were enriched by FACS. Remarks on this clonotype: An end of the junction differs from the germline gene, which may be a read error.

The RNA, roughly 0.45 to 1 ug, was put through reverse transcription using random hexamers. An immunoSEQ multiplex PCR generated amplified TCR beta CDR3 products spanning 54 Vbeta and 13 Jbeta. TCRdb re-derived calls from the immunoSEQ multiplex PCR reads in MiXCR, one entry per CDR3 protein. The data contain a few hundred thousand distinct CDR3 sequences, nearly 97% of them singletons. The sequence derives from a human donor with multiple sclerosis. The sequenced material came from CD4+ T cells from PBMCs. The V call is TRBV27, the J call TRBJ2-4; perhaps TRBD2 as D (5 bases). CDR3 region: CTSSPLLGAKNIQYF. The CDR3 DNA reads as TGTACCAGCAGCCCACTACTAGGGGCCAAAAACATTCAGTACTTC.